This TCR beta chain was documented in a study of blood T cell repertoires in COVID-19 (dated by TCRdb to 2019 to 2021). Context from the whole study: Collaborator samples came from the United States, Italy and Spain and covered acute and convalescent phases of COVID-19. The material from the prospective study consisted of cDNA or gDNA derived from T cells, B-cell-depleted T cells, or PBMCs. Deeply sampled blood TCRbeta repertoires from subjects exposed to, actively infected with, or recovered from COVID-19 were included in the dataset. The repertoires were made available in a free public database intended to serve as a resource for research on the immune response to SARS-CoV-2. Samples came from the ongoing ImmuneRACE study (first 160 participants) plus 1,254 subjects from 6 global collaborators. The sample metadata nearly always contained a de-identified subject ID, COVID-19 status, age in years and sex. HLA class I and class II types, where available, came from metadata supplied by the sample provider rather than from assay-based typing.

The immunoSEQ Assay, a bias-controlled multiplex PCR, was used to amplify TCRbeta CDR3 regions from genomic DNA. As for the authors' bioinformatics: Within the assay, amplification of reference gene primers was used to estimate how many nucleated cells each sample contained. Sequence reads were collapsed and filtered to measure the absolute abundance of every unique TCRbeta CDR3 rearrangement. For each sample, productive Simpson clonality was calculated as the square root of Simpson's diversity index over productive rearrangements. The source is immuneACCESS, and TCRdb retained only in-frame sequences with V and J called. Part of the clones is not carried over; for the studies checked, unresolved V genes explain less than half of this, and the remainder is unexplained. The D gene and trimming were derived from the DNA, and the V and J assignments and clone size from that table. This sample gives fewer than 250,000 clones in total; just under 90% of them show up just once. The top ten clones comprise just over 0.85% of the sample.

CDR1 and CDR2 (KGHDR, SFDVKD) derive from the germline V gene. Trimming costs V 0 bases and J 2 bases, and their ends lie 11 bases apart. Spanning cysteine to phenylalanine, the CDR3 consists of 16 amino acids. Of all the DNA, just the CDR3 is kept, 48 bases in frame from base 1. The investigation overall reported the following: The quantity of clinical and demographic metadata differed by source and by participant and was supplied without curation.

As to this clone: Its antigen specificity is not known. No base quality information exists; no much larger clone differs at one position.

Enrolling through a virtual design, the prospective study's participants ranged in age from roughly 18 to 95 years and lived across about two dozen United States geographic areas. In the prospective study, cohorts were assigned on the basis of participant-reported clinical history obtained from a screening survey and a study questionnaire. Exposed participants had been in contact, within 2 weeks of entering the study, with a person who had a PCR-confirmed or clinician-diagnosed case of COVID-19. Each participant in the prospective study had whole blood, serum and a nasopharyngeal or oropharyngeal swab collected by mobile phlebotomists. Over a roughly 2-month period, participants in the prospective study had the option of providing additional blood draws and questionnaires. Before DNA extraction, blood samples from the prospective study were shipped at room temperature or frozen.

Recombination connected TRBV24-1 to TRBJ2-3; TRBD2 might be the D gene, on 6 matching bases. The sequencing input was PBMCs or T cells enriched from blood (not recorded which). The receptor's source is a man aged 50 to 60 who had been exposed to COVID-19. The bases are TGTGCCACCAGTGATTTGATAGCGGAACACACAGATACGCAGTATTTT. This is translated as CATSDLIAEHTDTQYF.